These T cell receptor beta chains were read from a single sample in a study of blood T cells in healthy people across ages. TCRdb ran MiXCR on the 5' RACE reads and lists one entry per CDR3 protein. The repertoire holds around 820,000 distinct CDR3 sequences, with about 25% as singletons. These data were also filed under a second study, of T cells of mothers and their children.

Sequenced material: blood. Receptor source: a boy younger than 18 in good health. Each CDR3 is given with its conserved first and last residue. The order of the fields is V gene, J gene, CDR3 protein.

v_call: TRBV27; j_call: TRBJ2-1; cdr3_aa: CASTAESYNEQFF
v_call: TRBV12-3/TRBV12-4; j_call: TRBJ2-1; cdr3_aa: CASSLWGQGSEQFF
v_call: TRBV6-6; j_call: NA; cdr3_aa: CASSYSGRQAYEQYF
v_call: TRBV7-9; j_call: TRBJ1-1; cdr3_aa: CASSLGGDTEVFF
v_call: TRBV12-3/TRBV12-4; j_call: NA; cdr3_aa: CASPRPGTSGYNEQFF
v_call: TRBV24-1; j_call: TRBJ2-5; cdr3_aa: CATSDLTGTTETQYF
v_call: TRBV12-3/TRBV12-4; j_call: TRBJ2-3; cdr3_aa: CASSLRTGLTDTQYF
v_call: TRBV20-1; j_call: TRBJ2-3; cdr3_aa: CSATIIPDTQYF
v_call: TRBV7-9; j_call: TRBJ2-1; cdr3_aa: CASSSGTSPYNEQFF
v_call: TRBV7-9; j_call: TRBJ2-7; cdr3_aa: CASSLGGRALEQYF
v_call: TRBV9; j_call: TRBJ1-2; cdr3_aa: CASSVDAGSNYGYTF
v_call: TRBV5-8; j_call: TRBJ1-2; cdr3_aa: CASSPRDREDGYTF
v_call: TRBV15; j_call: TRBJ2-4; cdr3_aa: CATSRRTAKNIQYF
v_call: TRBV9; j_call: TRBJ2-4; cdr3_aa: CASSVGGSGDIQYF
v_call: TRBV7-9; j_call: TRBJ2-7; cdr3_aa: CTSSKTDKDYEQYF
v_call: TRBV29-1; j_call: TRBJ2-7; cdr3_aa: CSVAGTGGLSYEQYF
v_call: TRBV7-9; j_call: TRBJ2-1; cdr3_aa: CASRSRGGNEQFF
v_call: TRBV3-1; j_call: TRBJ1-1; cdr3_aa: CASSQEGKEHGAFF
v_call: TRBV7-9; j_call: TRBJ2-6; cdr3_aa: CASSSGQGMTGANVLTF
v_call: TRBV3-1; j_call: TRBJ1-4; cdr3_aa: CASSQSSATNEKLFF
v_call: TRBV29-1; j_call: NA; cdr3_aa: CSVVWIPIPNEQFF
v_call: TRBV29-1; j_call: TRBJ2-4; cdr3_aa: CSAGTLPQNIQYF
v_call: TRBV20-1; j_call: TRBJ1-2; cdr3_aa: CSASSDRAYGYTF
v_call: TRBV7-9; j_call: TRBJ1-5; cdr3_aa: CASSKEGIRSGRNQPQHF
v_call: TRBV20-1; j_call: TRBJ1-5; cdr3_aa: CSATSARDQPQHF
v_call: TRBV20-1; j_call: TRBJ2-7; cdr3_aa: CSASGQVLSYEQYF
v_call: TRBV29-1; j_call: TRBJ1-2; cdr3_aa: CSVEPDRGYYGYTF
v_call: TRBV5-1; j_call: TRBJ2-2; cdr3_aa: CASSLGLTDGELFF
v_call: TRBV20-1; j_call: TRBJ2-1; cdr3_aa: CSTAPSDRVTYNEQFF
v_call: TRBV29-1; j_call: TRBJ2-1; cdr3_aa: CSVEEWEGEQFF
v_call: TRBV4-1; j_call: TRBJ2-4; cdr3_aa: CASSQDVSQNIQYF
v_call: TRBV7-9; j_call: TRBJ1-4; cdr3_aa: CASKRGAGDEKLFF
v_call: TRBV20-1; j_call: TRBJ2-3; cdr3_aa: CSAIPGLAGSHQQYF
v_call: TRBV4-3; j_call: TRBJ2-7; cdr3_aa: CASSQDTGGISYEQYF
v_call: TRBV4-3; j_call: TRBJ2-7; cdr3_aa: CASSQKTSGALSYEQYF
v_call: TRBV7-9; j_call: TRBJ1-4; cdr3_aa: CASSLTGPPEKLFF
v_call: TRBV25-1; j_call: TRBJ2-7; cdr3_aa: CACSEYTAREQYF
v_call: TRBV9; j_call: NA; cdr3_aa: CASSGTGEMGTQYF
v_call: TRBV27; j_call: NA; cdr3_aa: CASSPLLAGGGGEQFF
v_call: TRBV28; j_call: TRBJ2-7; cdr3_aa: CASSLYPVTAYEQYF
v_call: TRBV30; j_call: TRBJ1-2; cdr3_aa: CAWMDPMGAVRDF
v_call: TRBV10-3; j_call: TRBJ2-1; cdr3_aa: CAISESLGGLSSSYNEQFF
v_call: TRBV28; j_call: TRBJ1-2; cdr3_aa: CASSPGVTNYGYTF
v_call: TRBV18; j_call: TRBJ1-1; cdr3_aa: CASSPQGDEAFF
v_call: TRBV12-3/TRBV12-4; j_call: TRBJ1-6; cdr3_aa: CASSRVDGKVNSPLHF
v_call: TRBV18; j_call: TRBJ1-5; cdr3_aa: CASSRNGQKDNQPQHF
v_call: TRBV7-2; j_call: TRBJ1-4; cdr3_aa: CASSPYPKGQKATNEKLFF
v_call: TRBV5-1; j_call: TRBJ2-1; cdr3_aa: CASSITVRDYLFF
v_call: TRBV5-1; j_call: TRBJ1-1; cdr3_aa: CASTPDFTGENTEAFF
v_call: TRBV9; j_call: TRBJ2-5; cdr3_aa: CASSVTSAQETQYF
v_call: TRBV29-1; j_call: TRBJ1-2; cdr3_aa: CSVRDGYGYTF
v_call: TRBV7-2; j_call: TRBJ2-5; cdr3_aa: CASSLEGLAIQETQYF
v_call: TRBV5-1; j_call: TRBJ1-4; cdr3_aa: CASSLDRGAGIRREKLFF